Here is one T cell receptor (beta chain) with its context. The source of the sample is a study of control samples from healthy donors and cancer patients. Clones were sequenced by immunoSEQ multiplex PCR, and TCRdb holds only the in-frame ones, with some missing. The sample lists about 120,000 clones, 70% to 90% occurring once. The V end lost 3 bases, the J end lost 9 bases, and 6 bases lay between the germline ends. The V gene's germline CDR1 is MNHNS and CDR2 SASEGT. This CDR3 contains 12 residues. The J gene is TRBJ1-6, the V gene TRBV6-1; D is possibly TRBD1 (5 bases). This clonotype originated in a man between 60 and 70 years old in good health. Sequences were obtained from blood. CDR3 amino acids: CASSDRASPLHF. The CDR3 DNA reads as TGTGCCAGCAGTGACAGGGCTTCACCCCTCCACTTT.